The 9 T cell receptor beta chains reported below all come from one sample, sequenced in a study of radiotherapy plus CTLA-4 blockade in lung cancer. Libraries were prepared by immunoSEQ multiplex PCR; TCRdb keeps only in-frame clonotypes and omits some of them. The data contain around 65,000 clones, about 80% of them singletons. Specimen: peripheral blood, collected from a patient treated with radiotherapy plus ipilimumab. Receptors were obtained from a human donor with non-small cell lung cancer who had a complete response to radiotherapy plus ipilimumab.

V gene TRBV11-2 combines with J gene TRBJ1-2; 7 positions agree with TRBD1. V shed 2 bases, J shed 3 bases, and the junction held 9 bases outside the gene matches. The germline CDR1 and CDR2 sequences are SGHAT and FQNNGV. The CDR3 contains 16 residues. In DNA, the CDR3 is TGTGCCAGCAGCTTATCCCTTTGGGACAGTTACTATGGCTACACCTTC. Translated: CASSLSLWDSYYGYTF.

This sequence joins TRBV7-9 and TRBJ1-1; 7 nucleotides match TRBD1. This CDR3 is 13 amino acids long. The trim removed 4 bases at V and 3 bases at J, leaving 2 bases unmatched. Germline CDR1 reads SEHNR; CDR2 reads FQNEAQ (reference sequence). The CDR3 sequence: CASSSQGDTEAFF. Written as DNA, the CDR3 is TGTGCCAGCAGCTCGCAGGGGGACACTGAAGCTTTCTTT.

CDR3 nucleotides: TGTGCCAGCAGTGTTCTTAGCGGGGGGCCGACTTACAATGAGCAGTTCTTC. Protein product: CASSVLSGGPTYNEQFF. The genes are TRBV2 and TRBJ2-1, with 10 bases fitting TRBD2. The CDR3 loop spans 17 amino acids. The germline CDR1 and CDR2 sequences are SNHLY and FYNNEI. Trimming removed 4 bases from V and 4 bases from J; junction bases left unmatched: 10.

The chain combines TRBV5-5 with TRBJ2-1; perhaps D is TRBD1 or TRBD2 (6 bases each). Between the trimmed V and J ends, which lost 1 base and 7 bases, there was a span of 15 bases. The CDR3 is 15 amino acids. In germline, CDR1 is SGHKS, CDR2 YYEKEE (reference sequence). In nucleotides, the CDR3 is TGTGCCAGCAGCTTGCTGGGGGGCAGGGGAAATGAGCAGTTCTTC. As protein: CASSLLGGRGNEQFF.

The V and J genes are TRBV18 and TRBJ2-3; the match to TRBD2 covers 7 bases. Germline assignment: CDR1 KGHSH and CDR2 LQKENI. The length of the CDR3 is 17 residues. The V segment lost 3 bases and the J segment 3 bases; nucleotides outside the gene matches: 12. The CDR3 loop reads CASSPRPAAGVTDTQYF. As DNA, the CDR3 is TGTGCCAGCTCACCCCGACCCGCGGCGGGAGTGACAGATACGCAGTATTTT.

The rearrangement links TRBV9 to TRBJ2-4, with D unresolved. V was pared by 1 base and J by 1 base, with 18 bases between. CDR1 is SGDLS and CDR2 is YYNGEE in the germline V gene. This CDR3 has 18 residues. In DNA form, the CDR3 reads TGTGCCAGCAGCGTATCCAGCAATTCGTATATGGCCAAAAACATTCAGTACTTC. Its protein is CASSVSSNSYMAKNIQYF.

J is TRBJ2-5 and V is TRBV6-1; D remains ambiguous. The length of the CDR3 is 10 residues. Trimming took 7 bases from V and 4 from J, leaving 4 bases between them. Germline CDR1 and CDR2: MNHNS and SASEGT. CDR3 in DNA: TGTGCCAGCAACGGAGAGACCCAGTACTTC. Translated, it gives CASNGETQYF.

The chain recombines TRBV7-2 with TRBJ1-2; D not resolved. CDR1 is SGHTA, CDR2 FQGNSA, per germline. This CDR3 has 18 amino acids. V was pared by 3 bases and J by 1 base, with 21 bases between. CDR3 bases: TGTGCCAGCAGCTTCATTTTGTCAGCGTTATTTGTTAACTATGGCTACACCTTC. This encodes CASSFILSALFVNYGYTF.

The chain recombines TRBV9 with TRBJ2-1; maybe TRBD2 (5 bases). Germline loops: CDR1 SGDLS, CDR2 YYNGEE. The CDR3 sequence is 16 residues long. V was trimmed by 4 bases and J by 0 bases, leaving 14 bases between them. The CDR3 here is CASSLLAGSSYNEQFF. CDR3 in DNA: TGTGCCAGCAGCCTACTTGCGGGTTCCTCCTACAATGAGCAGTTCTTC.